The next 8 T cell receptor beta chains were all read from a single sample in a study of blood T cell repertoires in COVID-19. The protocol was immunoSEQ multiplex PCR, while the TCRdb copy is restricted to in-frame clones and leaves out a portion. This table holds tens of thousands of clones, more than 75% found once. Sequencing was performed on peripheral blood. These receptors originate from a human donor in a cohort sampled during active COVID-19.

The chain joins TRBV15 to TRBJ2-3; 7 nucleotides agree with TRBD1. The CDR3 has 16 amino acids. J was trimmed by 3 bases and V by 2 bases; bases with no gene match: 8. Germline V gene sequence: CDR1 LNHNV, CDR2 YYDKDF (reference sequence). The CDR3 DNA reads TGTGCCACCAGCAGAAGATACAGGGGAAGAACAGATACGCAGTATTTT. Residues: CATSRRYRGRTDTQYF. Full variable domain (missing parts from reference TRBV15 and TRBJ2-3): DAMVIQNPRYQVTQFGKPVTLSCSQTLNHNVMYWYQQKSSQAPKLLFHYYDKDFNNEADTPDNFQSRRPNTSFCFLDIRSPGLGDTAMYLCATSRRYRGRTDTQYFGPGTRLTVL.

The chain couples TRBV5-6 to TRBJ1-2; 7 bases are a match to TRBD1. CDR3 length: 14 amino acids. V lost 5 bases, J lost 7 bases, and 11 bases stayed unmatched. The germline gives CDR1 SGHDT, CDR2 YYEEEE. The DNA of the CDR3 is TGTGCCAGCAGGGGCTCCGGAACAGGGGTTGGCTACACCTTC. Translation: CASRGSGTGVGYTF. The complete variable domain, with remaining parts taken from reference TRBV5-6 and TRBJ1-2, reads DAGVTQSPTHLIKTRGQQVTLRCSPKSGHDTVSWYQQALGQGPQFIFQYYEEEERQRGNFPDRFSGHQFPNYSSELNVNALLLGDSALYLCASRGSGTGVGYTFGSGTRLTVV.

This clone was detected once. The genes are TRBV7-8 and TRBJ1-1; D not certain. Per the germline V gene, CDR1 is SGHVS and CDR2 is FQNEAQ. With 4 bases removed from V and 3 bases from J, the gap between germline ends came to 9 bases. This CDR3 has 13 residues. The CDR3 reads CASSSGRDTEAFF. DNA of the CDR3: TGTGCCAGCAGCTCGGGTCGAGACACTGAAGCTTTCTTT.

The chain recombines TRBV23-1 with TRBJ2-1; D ambiguous. TRBV23-1 is an ORF, and what it does is uncertain. Trimming removed 1 base at V and 0 bases at J, with 10 bases between. CDR3 size: 16 residues. The CDR3 DNA follows: TGCGCCAGCAGTCAATACAGCCCGAACTCCTACAATGAGCAGTTCTTC. This sequence encodes CASSQYSPNSYNEQFF.

This clone was counted a single time. The chain has TRBV25-1 and TRBJ2-1; TRBD1 aligns across 8 bases. The V gene end was trimmed by 4 bases and the J gene end by 7 bases; junction bases not matched to a gene: 18. The V gene's germline CDR1 is MGHDK and CDR2 SYGVNS. The CDR3 extends over 18 amino acids. CDR3 sequence (DNA): TGTGCCAGCAGTGCCTTACCCATGGACAGGGAAGGATGGAATGAGCAGTTCTTC. Protein product: CASSALPMDREGWNEQFF.

This chain joins TRBV11-2 and TRBJ2-6, with D hard to call. This CDR3 region has 14 residues. Deletions cut 6 bases from V and 0 bases from J, with 6 bases between. CDR1 SGHAT and CDR2 FQNNGV come from the germline V gene. The CDR3 region is CASSKNSGANVLTF. CDR3 nucleotides: TGTGCCAGCAGTAAAAACTCTGGGGCCAACGTCCTGACTTTC. The variable domain in full, completed from reference TRBV11-2 and TRBJ2-6, reads EAGVAQSPRYKIIEKRQSVAFWCNPISGHATLYWYQQILGQGPKLLIQFQNNGVVDDSQLPKDRFSAERLKGVDSTLKIQPAKLEDSAVYLCASSKNSGANVLTFGAGSRLTVL.

The chain links TRBV29-1 to TRBJ2-4, with 8 bases fitting TRBD2. V was pared by 6 bases and J by 9 bases, with 16 bases of the junction left unmatched. Germline V gives CDR1 SQVTM, CDR2 ANQGSEA. The CDR3 length is 15 residues. CDR3 residues: CSVAGLAGSNIIQYF. The CDR3 DNA reads as TGCAGCGTCGCCGGACTAGCTGGCTCTAATATCATTCAGTACTTC.

V usage is TRBV9 and J usage is TRBJ2-2, with 7 nucleotides matching TRBD2. CDR1 is SGDLS and CDR2 is YYNGEE in the germline V gene. The V gene end was trimmed by 0 bases and the J gene end by 7 bases; junction bases not matched to a gene: 6. This CDR3 region has 15 residues. The CDR3 reads CASSVGGGPVGELFF. The CDR3 DNA reads TGTGCCAGCAGCGTAGGGGGAGGGCCGGTCGGGGAGCTGTTTTTT.